Below, 21 T cell receptor beta chains from the same sample are listed, as sequenced in a study of CD8 T cells in Susac syndrome. The RNA, roughly 0.45 to 1 ug, was put through reverse transcription using random hexamers. MiXCR, run by TCRdb on the immunoSEQ multiplex PCR reads, gives a single entry per CDR3 protein. The table lists about 130,000 distinct CDR3 sequences, approximately 95% of them singletons. Material for sequencing was CD8+ T cells from PBMCs. The receptors were gathered from a human donor with multiple sclerosis.

The genes are TRBV4-1 and TRBJ2-7, with D possibly being TRBD1 or TRBD2 (6 bases each). V was clipped by 4 bases and J by 6 bases, with 13 bases between them. This CDR3 comprises 13 residues. Germline V lookup: CDR1 MGHRA, CDR2 YSYEKL. Here the CDR3 reads CASSLQPGAEQYV. CDR3 DNA sequence: TGCGCCAGCAGCCTCCAGCCGGGGGCCGAGCAGTACGTC.

J is TRBJ1-5 and V is TRBV4-1; D call uncertain. The length of the CDR3 is 13 residues. The germline V and J ends were trimmed by 0 bases and 7 bases, with 7 bases remaining between them. Germline V lookup: CDR1 MGHRA, CDR2 YSYEKL. The CDR3 sequence: CASSQDLAQPQHF. The CDR3 region has the DNA TGCGCCAGCAGCCAAGATTTAGCGCAGCCCCAGCATTTT.

The J gene is TRBJ2-1, the V gene TRBV6-2 or TRBV6-3; D remains unclear. Trimming left V 2 bases short and J 1 base short, with 9 bases between. Germline CDR1 and CDR2: MNHEY and SVGEGT. The CDR3 has 15 amino acids. The CDR3 here is CASSYGGESYNEQFF. In nucleotides, the CDR3 is TGTGCCAGCAGTTACGGTGGGGAATCCTACAATGAGCAGTTCTTC.

This chain joins TRBV5-4 and TRBJ2-1; 12 bases line up with TRBD2. Germline CDR1 reads SGHNT; CDR2 reads YYREEE (reference sequence). The V gene end was trimmed by 3 bases and the J gene end by 5 bases; junction bases not matched to a gene: 3. This CDR3 is built from 15 residues. The DNA of the CDR3 is TGTGCCAGCAGCTCCAGACTAGCGGGAGACAATGAGCAGTTCTTC. Translated: CASSSRLAGDNEQFF.

CDR3 sequence (DNA): TGTGCCAGCAGCCAGTTAGGGACCTACGAGCAGTACTTC. Amino acid sequence: CASSQLGTYEQYF. The rearrangement links TRBV14 to TRBJ2-7; the D is unclear. Trimming stripped 3 bases from V and 2 bases from J, with 8 bases between. Germline V gives CDR1 SGHDN, CDR2 FVKESK. The CDR3 runs to 13 residues.

This chain connects TRBV7-6 to TRBJ2-3; weak D call: TRBD2 (5 bases). The CDR3 length is 12 residues. The germline gives CDR1 SGHVS, CDR2 FNYEAQ. V lost 4 bases and J lost 4, with 6 bases in between. CDR3 in amino acids: CASSYSADTQYF. CDR3 nucleotide sequence: TGTGCCAGCAGCTATAGCGCAGATACGCAGTATTTT.

This rearrangement joins TRBV29-1 to TRBJ2-1; D possibly corresponds to TRBD2 (7 bases). V was pared by 0 bases and J by 15 bases, with 12 bases between. Germline V CDR1 and CDR2: SQVTM, ANQGSEA. The CDR3 has 11 residues. For the CDR3, the DNA is TGCAGCGTTGAAGAAGGGGGGGTGGCGTTCTTC. Protein sequence: CSVEEGGVAFF.

V gene TRBV29-1 combines with J gene TRBJ1-1; D gene unclear. The V gene's germline CDR1 is SQVTM and CDR2 ANQGSEA. The CDR3 is 15 amino acids. The ends were cut back, 1 base at V and 6 bases at J, with 18 bases in the middle. The CDR3 coding sequence is TGCAGCGTTGAAGGGGGAGCGTTACACTCGGCTGAAGCTTTCTTT. Its translation is CSVEGGALHSAEAFF. Filled out from reference TRBV29-1 and TRBJ1-1, the complete variable domain reads SAVISQKPSRDICQRGTSLTIQCQVDSQVTMMFWYRQQPGQSLTLIATANQGSEATYESGFVIDKFPISRPNLTFSTLTVSNMSPEDSSIYLCSVEGGALHSAEAFFGQGTRLTVV.

The chain has TRBV4-1 and TRBJ2-6; TRBD1 is a possible D gene (8 bases). Germline lookup yields CDR1 MGHRA and CDR2 YSYEKL. CDR3 length equals 18 residues. V lost 1 base and J lost 5, with 18 bases in between. CDR3 DNA: TGCGCCAGCAGCCAAGGTACAGGGGGGGGCTCGTGGGCCAACGTCCTGACTTTC. Its protein product is CASSQGTGGGSWANVLTF.

In its sample, this clonotype was seen a few times. This chain links TRBV10-3 with TRBJ2-5; D might be TRBD1 (6 bases). Trimming took 6 bases from V and 4 from J, leaving 21 bases between them. The CDR3 is 16 amino acids. CDR1 is ENHRY and CDR2 is SYGVKD in the germline V gene. The CDR3 DNA reads as TGTGCCATCAGGGGGGAAGGGACAAGGGATGGAGAGACCCAGTACTTC. This codes for CAIRGEGTRDGETQYF.

The chain employs TRBV4-1 and TRBJ2-5; 10 nucleotides align to TRBD1. J gave up 2 bases and V 7 bases, and 10 bases lay outside the gene matches. Germline CDR1 MGHRA, CDR2 YSYEKL. The CDR3 extends over 16 amino acids. The CDR3 sequence: CASTPGDRGRQETQYF. The CDR3 coding sequence is TGCGCCAGCACCCCTGGCGACAGGGGGCGTCAAGAGACCCAGTACTTC.

The chain couples TRBV28 to TRBJ1-6; D gene uncertain. Germline CDR1 reads MDHEN; CDR2 reads SYDVKM. The CDR3 is 15 amino acids. The V and J ends lost 2 bases and 9 bases respectively, with 14 bases between them. CDR3 coding DNA: TGTGCCAGCAGTTTAATTCGGCAGCCTCTTTCACCCCTCCACTTT. Its translation is CASSLIRQPLSPLHF.

CDR3 loop: CASSFRGTTGELFF. The CDR3, as DNA: TGTGCCAGCAGTTTCCGGGGGACCACCGGGGAGCTGTTTTTT. The rearrangement uses TRBV27 and TRBJ2-2, with D possibly matching TRBD2 (6 bases). Trimming took 3 bases from V and 4 from J, leaving 9 bases between them. CDR1 MNHEY and CDR2 SMNVEV come from the germline V gene (reference sequence). This CDR3 is built from 14 residues.

This CDR3 reads CASSSDSIRETQYF. The CDR3 nucleotides read TGTGCCAGCAGCTCTGACAGTATTCGGGAGACCCAGTACTTC. The V and J genes are TRBV11-2 and TRBJ2-5; D is perhaps TRBD1 (5 bases). Germline CDR1 is SGHAT and CDR2 is FQNNGV. Trimming cost V 4 bases and J 5 bases, with 14 bases left between them. The CDR3 has 14 residues.

The chain has TRBV19 and TRBJ1-2; no firm D call. The CDR3 has 15 amino acids. The germline V gene has CDR1 LNHDA and CDR2 SQIVND (reference sequence). Deletions cut 6 bases from V and 0 bases from J, with 14 bases between. The DNA for the CDR3 is TGTGCCAGTAGAGAAGGCAGGACGGCTAACTATGGCTACACCTTC. It is translated as CASREGRTANYGYTF.

In DNA, the CDR3 is TGTGCCAGCAGCTTAAGGGGGCTAGCGGGCTACAATGAGCAGTTCTTC. Amino acid sequence: CASSLRGLAGYNEQFF. This chain joins TRBV7-9 and TRBJ2-1; D possibly corresponds to TRBD2 (8 bases). Trimming shortened V by 2 bases and J by 3 bases, and 14 bases separated the two germline ends. The CDR3 is 16 residues long. In germline, CDR1 is SEHNR, CDR2 FQNEAQ (reference sequence).

V gene TRBV5-1 combines with J gene TRBJ2-1; D may match TRBD1 or TRBD2 (5 bases each). Germline loops: CDR1 SGHRS, CDR2 YFSETQ. The CDR3 has 13 residues. Deletions cut 3 bases from V and 5 bases from J, with 9 bases between. Written as DNA, the CDR3 is TGCGCCAGCAGCTCCGGGACCCACAATGAGCAGTTCTTC. This translates into CASSSGTHNEQFF.

This chain uses TRBV6-4 with TRBJ2-1, with 11 nucleotides matching TRBD2. J gave up 4 bases and V 6 bases, and 8 bases lay outside the gene matches. Germline lookup yields CDR1 MRHNA and CDR2 SNTAGT. CDR3 size: 16 residues. Written as DNA, the CDR3 is TGTGCCAGCAGCGAAACCGGGACTAGCGGATACAATGAGCAGTTCTTC. Translation: CASSETGTSGYNEQFF.

The J gene is TRBJ2-1, the V gene TRBV20-1; D gene uncertain. V was trimmed by 6 bases and J by 2 bases, leaving 11 bases between them. Germline loops: CDR1 DFQATT, CDR2 SNEGSKA (reference sequence). This CDR3 spans 13 amino acids. Written as DNA, the CDR3 is TGCAGTGCCCTCCGGGCTACCTACAATGAGCAGTTCTTC. Translated, it gives CSALRATYNEQFF.

The chain is built from TRBV20-1 and TRBJ2-5, with D maybe TRBD2 (6 bases). Germline V gene lookup returns CDR1 DFQATT and CDR2 SNEGSKA (reference sequence). Trimming stripped 0 bases from V and 7 bases from J, with 12 bases between. CDR3 length: 13 residues. CDR3 residues: CSARDSQGGTQYF. The CDR3 DNA follows: TGCAGTGCTAGAGATAGTCAGGGAGGGACCCAGTACTTC.

The chain employs TRBV5-1 and TRBJ1-1; no clear D. There are 14 residues in the CDR3. The germline gives CDR1 SGHRS, CDR2 YFSETQ. V was cut by 3 bases and J by 5 bases, with 14 bases left in between. CDR3 region: CASSWGSGLTEAFF. The CDR3 nucleotides are TGCGCCAGCAGCTGGGGTAGTGGGTTAACTGAAGCTTTCTTT.